Shown below are 30 T cell receptor beta chains from a single sample sequenced in a study of patients and donors after allogeneic stem cell transplantation. MiXCR was run by TCRdb on the RT-PCR reads, yielding one entry per CDR3 protein. The sample has about a million distinct CDR3 sequences; roughly 18% are singletons. The specimen was blood, either unsorted or a sorted T cell fraction (not recorded which). These receptors all stem from a human donor who was either an allogeneic HSCT recipient or a stem cell or donor lymphocyte infusion donor (not recorded which). It is not recorded whose cells these are; they may come from a transplant donor.

This clonotype was counted many times. The genes are TRBV29-1 and TRBJ2-5; D uncertain. The germline V and J ends were trimmed by 1 base and 5 bases, with 14 bases remaining between them. The CDR3 covers 14 residues. Germline V gene data show CDR1 as SQVTM and CDR2 as ANQGSEA. The DNA of the CDR3 is TGCAGCGTTGAAGGTCGTCCCGTTTACGAGACCCAGTACTTC. Translating it yields CSVEGRPVYETQYF.

Ten or more counts support this clonotype. The CDR3 is CASSLQGSEQFF. The DNA for the CDR3 is TGTGCCAGCAGCTTGCAGGGCAGTGAGCAGTTCTTC. This rearrangement joins TRBV5-6 to TRBJ2-1, with D possibly TRBD1 on 5 matching bases. This CDR3 has 12 amino acids. Trimming pared 1 base from V and 9 bases from J, leaving 8 bases between. Germline V gene lookup returns CDR1 SGHDT and CDR2 YYEEEE. The variable domain in full, completed from reference TRBV5-6 and TRBJ2-1, reads DAGVTQSPTHLIKTRGQQVTLRCSPKSGHDTVSWYQQALGQGPQFIFQYYEEEERQRGNFPDRFSGHQFPNYSSELNVNALLLGDSALYLCASSLQGSEQFFGPGTRLTVL.

Turning to this clonotype: A clone one base away is much larger, so this may be a read error. This chain joins TRBV6-1 and TRBJ2-3; either TRBD1 or TRBD2 may supply D (6 bases each). V lost 6 bases, J lost 0 bases, and 10 bases lay in between. CDR3 length: 14 residues. Per germline, CDR1 MNHNS and CDR2 SASEGT. The CDR3 DNA sequence: TGTGCCAGCAGGGTAGGGGGGAGCACAGATACGCAGTATTTT. It encodes CASRVGGSTDTQYF.

The chain employs TRBV5-1 and TRBJ2-1; TRBD2 matches 10 bases. V lost 4 bases and J lost 6; bases outside the gene matches: 4. CDR1 is SGHRS, CDR2 YFSETQ, per germline. This CDR3 comprises 14 residues. The DNA for the CDR3 is TGCGCCAGCAGCCGACTAGCGGGCTCCAATGAGCAGTTCTTC. Amino acid sequence: CASSRLAGSNEQFF.

The rearrangement joins TRBV11-3 to TRBJ2-2; 7 nucleotides agree with TRBD2. V trimming: 4 bases; J trimming: 6 bases; junction bases outside the gene matches: 8. CDR1 and CDR2 (germline): SGHNT, YENEEA. The CDR3 is 15 residues long. The CDR3 spells CASSSRTSSSGELFF. CDR3 coding DNA: TGTGCCAGCAGCTCACGGACTAGTTCGTCCGGGGAGCTGTTTTTT.

The sample holds a few counts of this clonotype. The chain uses TRBV6-1 and TRBJ2-7, with a tentative D call TRBD1 (6 bases). Germline CDR1 MNHNS, CDR2 SASEGT. V lost 6 bases and J 3 bases, leaving 15 bases between the germline ends. This CDR3 contains 14 residues. The CDR3 coding sequence is TGTGCCAGCAGAAACCAGGGGACATTCTACGAGCAGTACTTC. This translates into CASRNQGTFYEQYF.

The chain combines TRBV5-1 with TRBJ1-1; 10 bases align to TRBD1. The CDR3 length is 16 residues. CDR1 is SGHRS and CDR2 is YFSETQ in the germline V gene. The J segment lost 4 bases and the V segment lost 3 bases, leaving 9 bases of the junction unmatched. This chain's CDR3 is CASSSLPGQGTTEAFF. The CDR3 DNA is TGCGCCAGCAGCTCCCTCCCGGGACAGGGGACCACTGAAGCTTTCTTT.

This clonotype has only one observation. The chain uses TRBV27 and TRBJ1-1, with D unresolved. V lost 4 bases, J lost 2 bases, and 11 bases lay in between. The CDR3 loop spans 14 amino acids. Germline CDR1 reads MNHEY; CDR2 reads SMNVEV (reference sequence). The CDR3: CASSYGVGNTEAFF. CDR3 bases: TGTGCCAGCAGTTACGGGGTCGGAAACACTGAAGCTTTCTTT.

This chain uses TRBV7-2 with TRBJ2-1, with TRBD2 identical over 7 bases. V trimming: 1 base; J trimming: 7 bases; junction bases outside the gene matches: 4. Looked up from germline, CDR1 is SGHTA and CDR2 is FQGNSA. CDR3 length: 14 residues. This chain's CDR3 is CASSLGTSQNEQFF. In DNA, the CDR3 is TGTGCCAGCAGCTTAGGGACTAGTCAGAATGAGCAGTTCTTC.

This clonotype was found a few times. The CDR3, as DNA: TGTGCCAGCAGCTTAGACGCGGCAGCTGAGAACACTGAAGCTTTCTTT. It specifies CASSLDAAAENTEAFF. This chain links TRBV7-3 with TRBJ1-1; D is uncertain. This CDR3 region has 16 residues. The germline V gene has CDR1 SGHTA and CDR2 FQGTGA. V was shortened by 2 bases and J by 1 base, with 14 bases between the two germline ends.

The genes are TRBV19 and TRBJ1-2; maybe TRBD1 (6 bases). V was shortened by 7 bases and J by 9 bases, with 24 bases between the two germline ends. CDR3 length: 15 residues. The germline V gene encodes CDR1 LNHDA and CDR2 SQIVND (reference sequence). CDR3 protein: CASTQGGSAGVRYTF. CDR3 sequence (DNA): TGTGCCAGTACCCAAGGGGGGTCGGCCGGCGTTCGCTACACCTTC.

This clonotype came up a few times. The V and J genes are TRBV19 and TRBJ1-5, with 7 bases aligning to TRBD1. From germline, CDR1 is LNHDA and CDR2 SQIVND (reference sequence). V was clipped by 11 bases and J by 0 bases; unmatched bases: 10. The CDR3 is 15 residues long. DNA for the CDR3: TGTGCCGCAGACAGGGACCCAAATAGCAATCAGCCCCAGCATTTT. Translating gives CAADRDPNSNQPQHF.

This clonotype was counted many times. The chain couples TRBV5-1 to TRBJ2-7; TRBD1 might be the D (5 bases). The CDR3 contains 13 residues. The ends were cut back, 2 bases at V and 3 bases at J, with 9 bases in the middle. Per the germline V gene, CDR1 is SGHRS and CDR2 is YFSETQ. Here the CDR3 DNA reads TGCGCCAGCAGCTTAGGGGCCTACTACGAGCAGTACTTC. Translated: CASSLGAYYEQYF.

This clonotype has at least ten counts. J is TRBJ2-7 and V is TRBV12-3 or TRBV12-4; D tentatively reads TRBD1 or TRBD2 (5 bases each). V lost 5 bases to trimming and J lost 2 bases, with 16 bases between them. The CDR3 loop spans 15 amino acids. The CDR3 loop reads CASSPGTSGAYEQYF. The CDR3 DNA is TGTGCCAGCAGTCCAGGGACGTCCGGGGCCTACGAGCAGTACTTC.

With respect to this clonotype: A much bigger clone sits one base away, suggesting this may be a read error. For the CDR3, the DNA is TGTGCCAGCATGGTCTTTGGTAACTCTGAAGCTTTCTTT. Its protein is CASMVFGNSEAFF. The chain joins TRBV12-3 or TRBV12-4 to TRBJ1-1; D remains unclear. This CDR3 has 13 residues. Trimming cost V 7 bases and J 6 bases, with 15 bases left between them.

The table lists this clonotype with a few counts. The chain is built from TRBV4-1 and TRBJ1-2; D possibly corresponds to TRBD1 (5 bases). CDR3 length: 15 amino acids. Germline loops: CDR1 MGHRA, CDR2 YSYEKL. The V end lost 2 bases, the J end lost 2 bases, and 12 bases lay between the germline ends. The DNA of the CDR3 is TGCGCCAGCAGCCAAACCCGCGGGGCGAACTATGGCTACACCTTC. It yields the protein CASSQTRGANYGYTF.

The V and J genes are TRBV7-6 and TRBJ1-2, with 11 bases lining up with TRBD1. This CDR3 has 18 amino acids. The V segment lost 3 bases and the J segment 0 bases; nucleotides outside the gene matches: 9. Germline V lookup: CDR1 SGHVS, CDR2 FNYEAQ. Written as DNA, the CDR3 is TGTGCCAGCAGCTTCCGGGGACAGGGGGAAACGGCTAACTATGGCTACACCTTC. This gives the protein CASSFRGQGETANYGYTF.

The genes are TRBV5-1 and TRBJ2-1, with D possibly matching TRBD2 (5 bases). The CDR3 spans 17 residues. The germline V gene has CDR1 SGHRS and CDR2 YFSETQ. Trimming left V 0 bases short and J 2 bases short, with 15 bases between. In DNA form, the CDR3 reads TGCGCCAGCAGCTTGGCGCCATTAGCGTCTGCCTACAATGAGCAGTTCTTC. It is translated as CASSLAPLASAYNEQFF.

The chain employs TRBV15 and TRBJ2-2; possibly TRBD1 for D (6 bases). Per the germline V gene, CDR1 is LNHNV and CDR2 is YYDKDF (reference sequence). The CDR3 contains 14 residues. Trimming removed 3 bases at V and 6 bases at J, with 11 bases between. The CDR3 DNA reads TGTGCCACCAGCAGCCCAGAGGGGGCCGGGGAGCTGTTTTTT. Amino acid sequence: CATSSPEGAGELFF.

This clonotype was seen more than once but under ten times. This chain joins TRBV6-1 and TRBJ1-2; maybe TRBD1 (5 bases). The CDR3 is 15 residues long. V was clipped by 3 bases and J by 8 bases, with 19 bases between them. Germline CDR1 reads MNHNS; CDR2 reads SASEGT. CDR3 protein: CASSEDPGPWEGYTF. DNA of the CDR3: TGTGCCAGCAGTGAGGACCCAGGGCCATGGGAAGGCTACACCTTC.

The rearrangement links TRBV21-1 to TRBJ2-3; the D segment call TRBD2 is taken from the table without a DNA check. TRBV21-1 is a recognized pseudogene. The CDR3 runs to 16 residues. The CDR3 loop is CASSKGASGATDTQYF. CDR3 DNA sequence: TGTGCCAGCAGCAAAGGCGCTAGCGGGGCCACAGATACGCAGTATTTT.

The chain employs TRBV9 and TRBJ1-5, with a tentative D call TRBD1 (6 bases). The CDR3 has 14 amino acids. Trimming took 4 bases from V and 5 from J, leaving 13 bases between them. Germline assignment: CDR1 SGDLS and CDR2 YYNGEE. The CDR3 DNA follows: TGTGCCAGCAGCCCCAGCCAGGGGTATCAGCCCCAGCATTTT. Protein product: CASSPSQGYQPQHF. Full variable domain (outside the CDR3, taken from reference TRBV9 and TRBJ1-5): DSGVTQTPKHLITATGQRVTLRCSPRSGDLSVYWYQQSLDQGLQFLIQYYNGEERAKGNILERFSAQQFPDLHSELNLSSLELGDSALYFCASSPSQGYQPQHFGDGTRLSIL.

V and J are TRBV4-3 and TRBJ1-6; D is undetermined. Trimming stripped 0 bases from V and 6 bases from J, with 9 bases between. Germline V gene lookup returns CDR1 LGHNA and CDR2 YSLEER. The CDR3 has 15 amino acids. The CDR3 coding sequence is TGCGCCAGCAGCCAAGATTCACAAATTAATTCACCCCTCCACTTT. Residues: CASSQDSQINSPLHF.

This rearrangement joins TRBV19 to TRBJ2-7; the match to TRBD1 covers 11 bases. The CDR3 spans 15 residues. The V gene end was trimmed by 6 bases and the J gene end by 7 bases; junction bases not matched to a gene: 11. From germline, CDR1 is LNHDA and CDR2 SQIVND (reference sequence). DNA for the CDR3: TGTGCCAGTAGCCTTACCGGGACAGGGGGTTATGAGCAGTACTTC. Residues: CASSLTGTGGYEQYF.

In the case of this clonotype: At one end, the junction sequence differs from germline, possibly due to a read error. The chain couples TRBV20-1 to TRBJ1-1; D is unresolved. From germline, CDR1 is DFQATT and CDR2 SNEGSKA (reference sequence). This CDR3 is built from 14 residues. The CDR3 spells CSARGQVYSTEAFF. CDR3 in DNA: TGCAGTGCCAGAGGGCAGGTCTATAGCACTGAAGCTTTCTTT.

V and J are TRBV5-6 and TRBJ2-7; TRBD2 matches at 7 bases. There are 15 residues in the CDR3. CDR1 and CDR2 from the germline V gene are SGHDT and YYEEEE. Unmatched junction bases numbered 9, after V lost 4 bases and J lost 2 bases. CDR3 region: CASSLAEALPYEQYF. CDR3 DNA: TGTGCCAGCAGCCTAGCGGAGGCTCTACCCTACGAGCAGTACTTC. The variable domain in full, with the rest retrieved from reference TRBV5-6 and TRBJ2-7, is DAGVTQSPTHLIKTRGQQVTLRCSPKSGHDTVSWYQQALGQGPQFIFQYYEEEERQRGNFPDRFSGHQFPNYSSELNVNALLLGDSALYLCASSLAEALPYEQYFGPGTRLTVT.

This sequence joins TRBV7-9 and TRBJ2-5; D ambiguous. The length of the CDR3 is 12 residues. V gave up 1 base and J gave up 7 bases, with 7 bases separating them. Germline loops: CDR1 SEHNR, CDR2 FQNEAQ (reference sequence). CDR3 amino acids: CASSLEHPTQYF. For the CDR3, the DNA is TGTGCCAGCAGCTTAGAACACCCGACCCAGTACTTC.

This clonotype was picked up a small number of times. This rearrangement joins TRBV20-1 to TRBJ2-7, with 11 bases matching TRBD2. Germline CDR1 and CDR2: DFQATT and SNEGSKA (reference sequence). Germline trimming cut 5 bases from V and 4 bases from J; bases unmatched to any gene: 7. The CDR3 totals 14 residues. CDR3 coding DNA: TGCAGTGCTCTCGGGACTAGCGGAAGGTACGAGCAGTACTTC. Translating it yields CSALGTSGRYEQYF.

This clonotype came up a few times. The chain carries TRBV7-2 and TRBJ2-2; tentative D call: TRBD1 (6 bases). This CDR3 is 16 amino acids long. V lost 5 bases and J lost 4, with 17 bases in between. Germline values: CDR1 SGHTA, CDR2 FQGNSA. The CDR3 bases are TGTGCCAGCAGCCCTAGACAGGCACGGGGCACCGGGGAGCTGTTTTTT. Translation gives CASSPRQARGTGELFF.

This clonotype was recorded a few times. This chain joins TRBV20-1 and TRBJ1-1; TRBD1 is a possible D gene (6 bases). V shed 5 bases and J shed 8 bases, with 15 bases lying between them. The CDR3 runs to 12 residues. CDR1 DFQATT and CDR2 SNEGSKA come from the germline V gene (reference sequence). The CDR3 loop is CSASGVGDEAFF. CDR3 nucleotides: TGCAGTGCTTCAGGGGTAGGGGACGAAGCTTTCTTT.